This T cell receptor (beta chain) came from a study of shared clonotypes between healthy human individuals. The V end was cut by 7 bases, the J end by 1 base, with 10 bases between. This CDR3 has 13 residues. The germline V gene has CDR1 MNHNY and CDR2 SVGAGI (reference sequence). Clones were sequenced by immunoSEQ multiplex PCR, and TCRdb holds only the in-frame ones, with some missing. The sample has fewer than 850,000 clones, 72% seen once. Sequenced input: memory CD4+ T cells sorted from blood. The subset here: CD45RA-negative fraction. The rearrangement joins TRBV6-6 to TRBJ1-2; D not certain. The receptor was derived from a woman aged 25 to 39 in good health. The CDR3 protein is CASKAGVNYGYTF. CDR3 coding DNA: TGTGCCAGCAAGGCAGGCGTTAACTATGGCTACACCTTC.